This T cell receptor beta chain was captured in a study of T-cell reconstitution after alpha-beta-depleted transplantation in children. V gave up 1 base and J gave up 0 bases, with 9 bases separating them. The CDR3 totals 16 residues. During its preparation, the TCRbeta library received unique molecular identifiers. TCRdb redid the calling of the PCR reads with MiXCR, one entry per CDR3 protein. This table has more than 250,000 distinct CDR3 sequences, 9.9% appearing once. This clonotype came up a few times. Sequences were derived from PBMCs from the stem cell graft donor, sampled from the stem cell graft. The rearrangement uses TRBV12-3 or TRBV12-4 and TRBJ1-4; no clear D gene. The origin of this receptor is a human donor who donated a stem cell graft to a child with SCID. CDR3 coding DNA: TGTGCCAGCAGTTTAGATCTCAGAGCAACTAATGAAAAACTGTTTTTT. This codes for CASSLDLRATNEKLFF.